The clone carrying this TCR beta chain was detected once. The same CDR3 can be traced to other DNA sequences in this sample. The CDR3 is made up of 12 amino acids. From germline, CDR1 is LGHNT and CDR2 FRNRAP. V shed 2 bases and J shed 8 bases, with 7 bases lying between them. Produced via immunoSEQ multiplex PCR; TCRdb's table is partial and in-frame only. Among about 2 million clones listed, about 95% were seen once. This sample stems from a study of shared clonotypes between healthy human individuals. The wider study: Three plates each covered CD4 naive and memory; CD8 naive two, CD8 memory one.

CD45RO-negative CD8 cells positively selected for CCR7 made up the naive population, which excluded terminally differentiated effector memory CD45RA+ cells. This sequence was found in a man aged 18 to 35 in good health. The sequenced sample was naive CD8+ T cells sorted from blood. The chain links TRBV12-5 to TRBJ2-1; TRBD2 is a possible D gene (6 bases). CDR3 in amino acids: CASGLSGDEQFF. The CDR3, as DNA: TGTGCTAGTGGTTTGTCGGGGGATGAGCAGTTCTTC. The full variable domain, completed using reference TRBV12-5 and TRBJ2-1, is DARVTQTPRHKVTEMGQEVTMRCQPILGHNTVFWYRQTMMQGLELLAYFRNRAPLDDSGMPKDRFSAEMPDATLATLKIQPSEPRDSAVYFCASGLSGDEQFFGPGTRLTVL.